One and the same sample provided the 27 T cell receptor beta chains below, sequenced in a study of T-cell reconstitution after alpha-beta-depleted transplantation in children. Unique molecular identifiers tagged the TCRbeta library. TCRdb recomputed calls from the PCR reads with MiXCR, one row per CDR3 protein. Of about 78,000 distinct CDR3 sequences listed, approximately 14% are singletons. The sequencing here drew on PBMCs, mostly from graft donor cells, taken 180 days after TCRalphabeta/CD19-depleted stem cell transplant. These receptors came from a male patient between 2 and 10 years old who had a stem cell transplant for acute lymphoblastic leukemia, so the T cells may come from the graft donor.

This clonotype was picked up a small number of times. The chain has TRBV28 and TRBJ2-5; 14 positions agree with TRBD2. The CDR3 extends over 18 amino acids. V shed 8 bases, J shed 5 bases, and the junction held 16 bases outside the gene matches. CDR1 is MDHEN, CDR2 SYDVKM, per germline. The CDR3 region has the DNA TGTGCCAGCCTTAGTAGACTAGCGGGGGGGCGATTTGGGGAGACCCAGTACTTC. This translates into CASLSRLAGGRFGETQYF.

Concerning this clonotype itself: One base away lies a much larger clone, so this may be a sequencing read error. CDR3 residues: CASSLARWGGDTF. The CDR3 nucleotides read TGTGCCAGCAGCTTAGCGAGGTGGGGAGGCGACACCTTC. The chain is built from TRBV7-8 and TRBJ1-2; D ambiguous. Trimming pared 0 bases from V and 12 bases from J, leaving 14 bases between. Germline V gene sequence: CDR1 SGHVS, CDR2 FQNEAQ. CDR3 length: 13 amino acids.

CDR3 sequence (DNA): TGTGCCAGCAGCCCCCCGTGGCCAACCTACAATGAGCAGTTCTTC. It codes for CASSPPWPTYNEQFF. The genes are TRBV7-8 and TRBJ2-1; D ambiguous. The CDR3 extends over 15 amino acids. The V and J ends lost 5 bases and 2 bases respectively, with 13 bases between them. Looked up from germline, CDR1 is SGHVS and CDR2 is FQNEAQ. The variable domain in full, with the rest retrieved from reference TRBV7-8 and TRBJ2-1, is GAGVSQSPRYKVAKRGQDVALRCDPISGHVSLFWYQQALGQGPEFLTYFQNEAQLDKSGLPSDRFFAERPEGSVSTLKIQRTQQEDSAVYLCASSPPWPTYNEQFFGPGTRLTVL.

Note on this clonotype: A read error may account for a junction end that differs from germline. This sequence joins TRBV9 and TRBJ2-5, with 10 bases lining up with TRBD2. CDR3 size: 14 residues. Germline values: CDR1 SGDLS, CDR2 YYNGEE. The CDR3: CASSVGAGGETQSF. The CDR3 region has the DNA TGTGCCAGCAGCGTAGGAGCGGGGGGGGAGACCCAGTCCTTC.

This clonotype was counted ten times or more. The V call is TRBV12-3 or TRBV12-4, the J call TRBJ2-7; no clear D gene. The CDR3 extends over 13 amino acids. V was trimmed by 1 base and J by 2 bases, leaving 6 bases between them. The CDR3 sequence is CASSLGTTYEQYF. The CDR3 region has the DNA TGTGCCAGCAGTTTAGGGACGACCTACGAGCAGTACTTC.

V usage is TRBV4-1 and J usage is TRBJ1-4; no firm D call. This CDR3 is built from 14 residues. Trimming took off 4 bases at V and 8 bases at J, with 14 bases between the two ends. Germline loops: CDR1 MGHRA, CDR2 YSYEKL. The CDR3 region is CASSPGPLREKLFF. The CDR3 DNA reads TGCGCCAGCAGCCCGGGCCCGCTAAGGGAAAAACTGTTTTTT.

This chain connects TRBV10-3 to TRBJ2-1; D perhaps matches TRBD2 (5 bases). This CDR3 spans 18 amino acids. The germline V and J ends were trimmed by 3 bases and 0 bases, with 18 bases remaining between them. The germline V gene has CDR1 ENHRY and CDR2 SYGVKD. The CDR3 spells CAISDKFGKRVSYNEQFF. The CDR3 DNA reads as TGTGCCATCAGTGACAAATTTGGGAAGAGGGTCTCCTACAATGAGCAGTTCTTC.

V usage is TRBV4-3 and J usage is TRBJ2-1; no clear D gene. V was shortened by 0 bases and J by 6 bases, with 9 bases between the two germline ends. CDR1 and CDR2 from the germline V gene are LGHNA and YSLEER. This CDR3 has 14 amino acids. CDR3 residues: CASSQEVHGNEQFF. In DNA, the CDR3 is TGCGCCAGCAGCCAAGAGGTACATGGCAATGAGCAGTTCTTC.

This clonotype was observed a handful of times. V is TRBV2 and J is TRBJ2-4; possibly TRBD2 for D (5 bases). The ends were cut back, 4 bases at V and 0 bases at J, with 28 bases in the middle. The CDR3 has 21 residues. The germline CDR1 and CDR2 sequences are SNHLY and FYNNEI. CDR3: CASSAEGFRTRVTLAKNIQYF. CDR3 in DNA: TGTGCCAGCAGTGCTGAAGGGTTCAGGACGCGGGTTACTTTAGCCAAAAACATTCAGTACTTC.

V is TRBV7-2 and J is TRBJ2-4; tentatively, D is TRBD1 or TRBD2 (5 bases each). Germline V gene lookup returns CDR1 SGHTA and CDR2 FQGNSA. This CDR3 spans 17 amino acids. Trimming cost V 5 bases and J 0 bases, with 17 bases left between them. The CDR3 DNA sequence: TGTGCCAGCAGCCTGTTCGGGACGCCGCTAGCCAAAAACATTCAGTACTTC. Translation gives CASSLFGTPLAKNIQYF.

The rearrangement uses TRBV5-1 and TRBJ2-5; no definite D call. Germline V CDR1 and CDR2: SGHRS, YFSETQ. V lost 4 bases, J lost 5 bases, and 12 bases lay in between. This CDR3 is 13 amino acids long. CDR3 region: CASSPLRLETQYF. CDR3 bases: TGCGCCAGCAGCCCTCTGCGGCTGGAGACCCAGTACTTC.

This chain uses TRBV27 with TRBJ1-5, with a tentative D call TRBD1 (5 bases). The germline V gene encodes CDR1 MNHEY and CDR2 SMNVEV (reference sequence). This CDR3 region has 15 residues. Trimming took 3 bases from V and 0 from J, leaving 9 bases between them. CDR3 in DNA: TGTGCCAGCAGTTTGACAGTCAATAGCAATCAGCCCCAGCATTTT. Translation gives CASSLTVNSNQPQHF.

This clonotype was detected ten times or more. The V and J genes are TRBV5-1 and TRBJ1-1; D not resolved. This CDR3 has 12 amino acids. V lost 4 bases and J lost 7, with 11 bases in between. The germline gives CDR1 SGHRS, CDR2 YFSETQ. The CDR3 loop is CASSRVMGEAFF. CDR3 nucleotide sequence: TGCGCCAGCAGCCGTGTGATGGGTGAAGCTTTCTTT.

The chain recombines TRBV4-3 with TRBJ2-1; 12 bases are a match to TRBD2. From germline, CDR1 is LGHNA and CDR2 YSLEER. The CDR3 is 16 residues long. J was trimmed by 7 bases and V by 0 bases; bases with no gene match: 4. The CDR3 region is CASSQDRLAGGNEQFF. The CDR3 coding sequence is TGCGCCAGCAGCCAAGATCGGCTAGCGGGGGGGAATGAGCAGTTCTTC.

This chain connects TRBV12-3 or TRBV12-4 to TRBJ2-5; TRBD1 matches 11 bases. The V gene end was trimmed by 3 bases and the J gene end by 4 bases; junction bases not matched to a gene: 10. The CDR3 covers 17 residues. The CDR3 reads CASSFQLGQGAGETQYF. For the CDR3, the DNA is TGTGCCAGCAGTTTCCAACTTGGACAGGGGGCGGGAGAGACCCAGTACTTC.

A few counts support this clonotype. V and J are TRBV5-1 and TRBJ2-3; no clear D. The CDR3 contains 14 residues. Germline V gives CDR1 SGHRS, CDR2 YFSETQ. Trimming took off 1 base at V and 3 bases at J, with 9 bases between the two ends. The CDR3 here is CASSLSQKTDTQYF. The CDR3 DNA reads TGCGCCAGCAGCTTGTCACAGAAGACAGATACGCAGTATTTT.

The J gene is TRBJ2-4, the V gene TRBV27, with 8 nucleotides matching TRBD1. Germline trimming cut 6 bases from V and 9 bases from J; bases unmatched to any gene: 4. Germline V gene data show CDR1 as MNHEY and CDR2 as SMNVEV (reference sequence). The CDR3 has 12 amino acids. The CDR3, as DNA: TGTGCCAGCAGCCCTACAGGGGGCATTCAGTACTTC. It yields the protein CASSPTGGIQYF.

This chain uses TRBV25-1 with TRBJ2-5; the D gene is possibly TRBD2 (5 bases). Trimming left V 2 bases short and J 5 bases short, with 15 bases between. The CDR3 extends over 15 amino acids. CDR1 is MGHDK, CDR2 SYGVNS, per germline. CDR3: CASSETPEGRETQYF. CDR3 DNA: TGTGCCAGCAGTGAAACTCCAGAGGGAAGGGAGACCCAGTACTTC.

The chain uses TRBV6-1 and TRBJ2-7; possibly TRBD1 for D (6 bases). CDR3 length: 15 amino acids. Germline V CDR1 and CDR2: MNHNS, SASEGT. V was pared by 2 bases and J by 4 bases, with 15 bases between. The CDR3 loop is CASSEIEGELYEQYF. DNA of the CDR3: TGTGCCAGCAGTGAAATAGAGGGGGAACTATACGAGCAGTACTTC.

The rearrangement joins TRBV28 to TRBJ1-6; TRBD1 agrees at 7 bases. V dropped 6 bases and J dropped 10; count of bases not matched to a gene: 3. This CDR3 comprises 12 residues. The germline CDR1 and CDR2 sequences are MDHEN and SYDVKM. In nucleotides, the CDR3 is TGTGCCAGCAGCTCACAGGGGTCACCCCTCCACTTT. This sequence encodes CASSSQGSPLHF.

The chain joins TRBV10-3 to TRBJ1-5; TRBD1 matches at 8 bases. This CDR3 region has 16 residues. After removal of 2 bases from V and 4 bases from J, the junction contained 7 bases not matched to a gene. CDR1 and CDR2 (germline): ENHRY, SYGVKD. The CDR3 sequence is CAISEAGGGRNQPQHF. CDR3 DNA sequence: TGTGCCATCAGTGAGGCAGGGGGCGGAAGAAATCAGCCCCAGCATTTT.

The chain joins TRBV9 to TRBJ2-1, with 8 bases matching TRBD2. Trimming cost V 0 bases and J 3 bases; bases outside gene matches: 5. This CDR3 has 16 residues. Germline V CDR1 and CDR2: SGDLS, YYNGEE. The CDR3 DNA sequence: TGTGCCAGCAGCGTAGTGGTTAGCGGGAACTACAATGAGCAGTTCTTC. Translation gives CASSVVVSGNYNEQFF.

This rearrangement joins TRBV5-1 to TRBJ1-6, with TRBD1 as a possible D gene (5 bases). With 0 bases removed from V and 9 bases from J, the gap between germline ends came to 13 bases. The CDR3 consists of 15 residues. Germline V gives CDR1 SGHRS, CDR2 YFSETQ. CDR3 sequence reads: CASSLVGEGVSPLHF. DNA of the CDR3: TGCGCCAGCAGCTTGGTGGGGGAAGGGGTTTCACCCCTCCACTTT.

The CDR3: CASSPTPTGLRQYF. In DNA form, the CDR3 reads TGCGCCAGCAGCCCGACCCCCACGGGCCTCAGGCAGTACTTC. The chain links TRBV4-1 to TRBJ2-7; D is uncertain. V was cut by 4 bases and J by 9 bases, with 19 bases left in between. Germline assignment: CDR1 MGHRA and CDR2 YSYEKL. The CDR3 extends over 14 amino acids.

This clonotype was observed a few times. V gene TRBV10-3 combines with J gene TRBJ1-5; D ambiguous. V lost 4 bases and J lost 2, with 9 bases in between. The germline V gene encodes CDR1 ENHRY and CDR2 SYGVKD. The CDR3 consists of 14 residues. CDR3 in amino acids: CAISGGPGNQPQHF. The CDR3, as DNA: TGTGCCATCAGTGGAGGGCCTGGCAATCAGCCCCAGCATTTT.

This clonotype was seen a handful of times. The J gene is TRBJ1-5, the V gene TRBV12-3 or TRBV12-4; D uncertain. The V end lost 3 bases, the J end lost 1 base, and 4 bases lay between the germline ends. The CDR3 has 13 residues. Written as DNA, the CDR3 is TGTGCCAGCAGTTTCTCCAGCAATCAGCCCCAGCATTTT. Protein: CASSFSSNQPQHF.

This clonotype was observed a few times. The chain has TRBV4-2 and TRBJ2-1, with 13 positions matching TRBD2. V lost 3 bases, J lost 8 bases, and 7 bases stayed unmatched. This CDR3 comprises 16 residues. Germline V gene data show CDR1 as LGHNA and CDR2 as YNFKEQ. The CDR3 DNA reads TGTGCCAGCAGCCATGAACTAGCGGGAGGGCCAGATGAGCAGTTCTTC. Protein product: CASSHELAGGPDEQFF.